The source of this T cell receptor beta chain is a study of blood T cell repertoires in COVID-19. Authors' processing steps: Researchers report that nucleated cell counts were estimated from reference gene primer amplification. Sequencing used immunoSEQ multiplex PCR; TCRdb keeps in-frame clones, though not all of them. V and J calls and clone size are those listed in that table; D and trimming were worked out from the DNA. The sample includes tens of thousands of clones, roughly 88% seen only once; the top ten take about an eighth. The sequence was collected from a man between 65 and 79 years old with acute or convalescent COVID-19. The sample consisted of peripheral blood.

CDR3 sequence reads: CASSDGTPSLGTQYF. CDR3 DNA: TGTGCCAGCAGTGATGGGACTCCAAGTTTAGGGACCCAGTACTTC. The V gene is TRBV2, the J gene TRBJ2-5; D might be TRBD2 (6 bases). CDR1 and CDR2 from the germline V gene are SNHLY and FYNNEI. The CDR3 length is 15 residues. The ends were cut back, 3 bases at V and 7 bases at J, with 18 bases in the middle.